The 2 T cell receptor beta chains below were found in one sample sequenced in a study of PD-1 blockade in classical Hodgkin lymphoma. The data were produced by immunoSEQ multiplex PCR, yet TCRdb's version contains in-frame clones alone and is incomplete. The sample carries 100,000 to 120,000 clones, around 89% recorded once. All patients experienced relapse after autologous stem cell transplantation, and brentuximab vedotin exposure was variable. The sample in question was peripheral blood mononuclear cells (PBMCs), obtained before the second cycle of nivolumab. These receptors all come from a human donor with classical Hodgkin lymphoma.

The chain carries TRBV4-2 and TRBJ1-1; D not resolved. CDR1 and CDR2 from the germline V gene are LGHNA and YNFKEQ. The CDR3 has 14 residues. Trimming left V 0 bases short and J 2 bases short, with 7 bases between. The CDR3 region has the DNA TGTGCCAGCAGCCAAGACTCGGGAAACACTGAAGCTTTCTTT. This codes for CASSQDSGNTEAFF.

V is TRBV11-2 and J is TRBJ2-1; 10 nucleotides align to TRBD2. The CDR3 is 15 residues long. J gave up 1 base and V 4 bases, and 1 base lay outside the gene matches. The germline V gene has CDR1 SGHAT and CDR2 FQNNGV. CDR3 DNA sequence: TGTGCCAGCAGCTGGACTAGCGGTTCCTACAATGAGCAGTTCTTC. Its protein product is CASSWTSGSYNEQFF.